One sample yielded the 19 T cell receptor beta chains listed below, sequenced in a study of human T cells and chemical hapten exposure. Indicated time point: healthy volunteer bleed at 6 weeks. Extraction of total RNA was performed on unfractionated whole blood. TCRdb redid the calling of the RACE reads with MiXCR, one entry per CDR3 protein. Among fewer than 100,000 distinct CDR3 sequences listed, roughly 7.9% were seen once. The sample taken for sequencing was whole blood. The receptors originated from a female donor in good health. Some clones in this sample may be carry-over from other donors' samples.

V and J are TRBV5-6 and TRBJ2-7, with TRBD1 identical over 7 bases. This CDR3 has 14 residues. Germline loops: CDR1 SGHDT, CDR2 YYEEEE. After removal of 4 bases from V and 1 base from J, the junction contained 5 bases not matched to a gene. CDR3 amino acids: CASSAGTESYEQYF. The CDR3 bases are TGTGCCAGCAGCGCCGGGACAGAGTCCTACGAGCAGTACTTC.

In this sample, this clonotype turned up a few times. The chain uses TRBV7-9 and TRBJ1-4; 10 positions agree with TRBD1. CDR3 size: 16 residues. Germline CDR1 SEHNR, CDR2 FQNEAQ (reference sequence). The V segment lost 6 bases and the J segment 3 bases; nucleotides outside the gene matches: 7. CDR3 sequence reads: CASSSGQGDPNEKLFF. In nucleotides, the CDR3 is TGTGCCAGCAGTTCTGGACAGGGGGACCCTAATGAAAAACTGTTTTTT.

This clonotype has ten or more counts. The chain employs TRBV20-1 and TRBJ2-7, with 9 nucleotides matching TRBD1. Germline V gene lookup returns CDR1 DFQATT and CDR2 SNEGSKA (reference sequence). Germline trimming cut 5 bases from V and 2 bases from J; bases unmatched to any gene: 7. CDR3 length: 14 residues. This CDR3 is CSAEQGAETYEQYF. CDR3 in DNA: TGCAGTGCTGAACAGGGGGCTGAGACCTACGAGCAGTACTTC.

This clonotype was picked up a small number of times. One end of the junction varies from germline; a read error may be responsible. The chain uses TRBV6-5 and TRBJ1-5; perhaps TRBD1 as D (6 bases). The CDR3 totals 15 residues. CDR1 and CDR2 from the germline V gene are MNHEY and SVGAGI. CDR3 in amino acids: CASRRHRESNQPQNF. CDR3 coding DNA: TGTGCCAGCAGAAGGCACAGGGAAAGCAATCAGCCCCAGAATTTT.

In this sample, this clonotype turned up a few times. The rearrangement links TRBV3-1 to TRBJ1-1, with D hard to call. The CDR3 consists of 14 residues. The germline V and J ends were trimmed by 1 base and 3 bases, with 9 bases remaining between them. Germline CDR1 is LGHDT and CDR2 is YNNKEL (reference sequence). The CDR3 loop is CASSQGEEDTEAFF. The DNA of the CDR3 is TGTGCCAGCAGCCAAGGGGAGGAGGACACTGAAGCTTTCTTT. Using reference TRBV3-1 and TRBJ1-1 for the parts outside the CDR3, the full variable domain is DTAVSQTPKYLVTQMGNDKSIKCEQNLGHDTMYWYKQDSKKFLKIMFSYNNKELIINETVPNRFSPKSPDKAHLNLHINSLELGDSAVYFCASSQGEEDTEAFFGQGTRLTVV.

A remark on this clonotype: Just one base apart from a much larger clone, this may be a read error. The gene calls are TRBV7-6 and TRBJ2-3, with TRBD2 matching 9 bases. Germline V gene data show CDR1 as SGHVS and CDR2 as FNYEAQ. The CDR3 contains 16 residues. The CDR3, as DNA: TGTGTCAGCAGCCCCGCAGTAGCGGGGGCCACAGATACGCAGTATTTT. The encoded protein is CVSSPAVAGATDTQYF.

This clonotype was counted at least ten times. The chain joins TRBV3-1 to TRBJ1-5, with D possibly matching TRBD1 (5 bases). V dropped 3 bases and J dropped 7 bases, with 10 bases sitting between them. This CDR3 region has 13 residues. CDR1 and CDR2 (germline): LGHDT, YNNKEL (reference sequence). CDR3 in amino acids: CASSQGDGQPQHF. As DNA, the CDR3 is TGTGCCAGCAGCCAGGGGGACGGCCAGCCCCAGCATTTT.

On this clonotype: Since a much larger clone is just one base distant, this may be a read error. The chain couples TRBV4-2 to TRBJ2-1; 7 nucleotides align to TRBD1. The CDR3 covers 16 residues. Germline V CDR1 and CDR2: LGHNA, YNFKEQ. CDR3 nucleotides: TGCGCCAGCAGCCCTATGGGACAGACATGCTACAATGAGCAGTTCTTC. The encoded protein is CASSPMGQTCYNEQFF.

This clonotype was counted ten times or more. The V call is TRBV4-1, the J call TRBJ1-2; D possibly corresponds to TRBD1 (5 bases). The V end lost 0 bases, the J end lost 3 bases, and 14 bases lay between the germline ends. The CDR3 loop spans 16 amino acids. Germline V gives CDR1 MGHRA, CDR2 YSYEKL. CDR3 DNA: TGCGCCAGCAGCCAAGAATGGGGGATCGCAGACTATGGCTACACCTTC. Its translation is CASSQEWGIADYGYTF.

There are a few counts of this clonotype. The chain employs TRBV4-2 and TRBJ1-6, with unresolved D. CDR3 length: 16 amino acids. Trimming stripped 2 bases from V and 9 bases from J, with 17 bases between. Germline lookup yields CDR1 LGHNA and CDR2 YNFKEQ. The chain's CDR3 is CASSQLAGPSGSPLHF. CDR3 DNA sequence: TGTGCCAGCAGCCAACTGGCCGGGCCTTCGGGTTCACCCCTCCACTTT.

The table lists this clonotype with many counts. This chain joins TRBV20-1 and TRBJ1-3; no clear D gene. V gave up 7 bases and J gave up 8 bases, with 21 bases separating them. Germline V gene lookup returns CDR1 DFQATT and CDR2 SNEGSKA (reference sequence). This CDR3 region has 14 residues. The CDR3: CSVFLAKDPDTIYF. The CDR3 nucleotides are TGCAGTGTTTTTTTAGCGAAAGATCCGGACACCATATATTTT.

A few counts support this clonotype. Here the CDR3 reads CASSLPGGPNTGELFF. Here the CDR3 DNA reads TGTGCCAGCAGCCTTCCAGGAGGACCTAACACCGGGGAGCTGTTTTTT. This chain links TRBV3-1 with TRBJ2-2, with D possibly matching TRBD2 (5 bases). CDR1 is LGHDT and CDR2 is YNNKEL in the germline V gene (reference sequence). CDR3 length: 16 residues. Trimming left V 4 bases short and J 2 bases short, with 14 bases between.

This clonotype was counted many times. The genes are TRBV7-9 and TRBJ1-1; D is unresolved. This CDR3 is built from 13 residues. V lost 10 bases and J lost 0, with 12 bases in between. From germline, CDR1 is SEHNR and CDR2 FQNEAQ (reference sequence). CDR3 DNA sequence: TGTGCCACCCGGCAGCAATTGAACACTGAAGCTTTCTTT. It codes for CATRQQLNTEAFF.

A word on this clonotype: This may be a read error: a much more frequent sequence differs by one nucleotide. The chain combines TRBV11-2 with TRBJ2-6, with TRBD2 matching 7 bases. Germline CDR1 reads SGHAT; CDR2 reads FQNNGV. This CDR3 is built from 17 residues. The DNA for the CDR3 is TGTGCCAGCACCCTAGTGGGGGGGACGGCTGGGACCAACGTCCTGACTTTC. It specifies CASTLVGGTAGTNVLTF. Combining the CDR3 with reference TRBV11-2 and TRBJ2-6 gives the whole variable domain EAGVAQSPRYKIIEKRQSVAFWCNPISGHATLYWYQQILGQGPKLLIQFQNNGVVDDSQLPKDRFSAERLKGVDSTLKIQPAKLEDSAVYLCASTLVGGTAGTNVLTFGAGSRLTVL.

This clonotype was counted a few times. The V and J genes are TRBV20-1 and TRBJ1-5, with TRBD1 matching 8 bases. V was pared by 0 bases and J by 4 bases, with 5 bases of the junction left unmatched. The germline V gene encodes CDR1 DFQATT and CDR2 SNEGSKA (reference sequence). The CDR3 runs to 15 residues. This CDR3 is CSARDADRGNQPQHF. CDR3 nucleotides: TGCAGTGCTAGAGACGCTGACAGGGGAAATCAGCCCCAGCATTTT.

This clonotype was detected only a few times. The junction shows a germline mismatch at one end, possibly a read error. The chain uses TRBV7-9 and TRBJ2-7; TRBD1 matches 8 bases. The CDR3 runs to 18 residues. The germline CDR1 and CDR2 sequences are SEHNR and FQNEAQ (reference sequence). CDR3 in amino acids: CASNLTGRGQSLWGEQYF. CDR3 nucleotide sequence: TGTGCCAGCAACTTAACGGGCAGGGGGCAATCCCTTTGGGGCGAGCAGTACTTC.

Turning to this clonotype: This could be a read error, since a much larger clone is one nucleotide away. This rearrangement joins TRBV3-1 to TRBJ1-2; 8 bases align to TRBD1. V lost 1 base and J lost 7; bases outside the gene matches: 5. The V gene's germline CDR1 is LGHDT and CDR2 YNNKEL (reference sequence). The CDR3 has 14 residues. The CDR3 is CASSQATGVAGYTF. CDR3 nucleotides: TGTGCCAGCAGCCAAGCGACAGGGGTGGCTGGCTACACCTTC. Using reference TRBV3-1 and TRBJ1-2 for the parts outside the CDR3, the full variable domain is DTAVSQTPKYLVTQMGNDKSIKCEQNLGHDTMYWYKQDSKKFLKIMFSYNNKELIINETVPNRFSPKSPDKAHLNLHINSLELGDSAVYFCASSQATGVAGYTFGSGTRLTVV.

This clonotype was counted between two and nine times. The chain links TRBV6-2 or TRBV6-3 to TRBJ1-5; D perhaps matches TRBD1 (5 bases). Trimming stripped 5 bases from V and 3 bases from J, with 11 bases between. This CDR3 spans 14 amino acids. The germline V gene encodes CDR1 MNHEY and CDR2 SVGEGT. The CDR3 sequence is CASSRGYDNQPQHF. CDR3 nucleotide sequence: TGTGCCAGCAGTAGGGGATATGACAATCAGCCCCAGCATTTT.

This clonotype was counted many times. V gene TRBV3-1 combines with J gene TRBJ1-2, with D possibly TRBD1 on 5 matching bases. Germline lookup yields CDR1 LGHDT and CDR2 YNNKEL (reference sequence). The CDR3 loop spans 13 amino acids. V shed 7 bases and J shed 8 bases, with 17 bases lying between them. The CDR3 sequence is CASIGLSGLGYTF. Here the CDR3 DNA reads TGTGCCAGCATAGGTCTCTCGGGGCTCGGCTACACCTTC.